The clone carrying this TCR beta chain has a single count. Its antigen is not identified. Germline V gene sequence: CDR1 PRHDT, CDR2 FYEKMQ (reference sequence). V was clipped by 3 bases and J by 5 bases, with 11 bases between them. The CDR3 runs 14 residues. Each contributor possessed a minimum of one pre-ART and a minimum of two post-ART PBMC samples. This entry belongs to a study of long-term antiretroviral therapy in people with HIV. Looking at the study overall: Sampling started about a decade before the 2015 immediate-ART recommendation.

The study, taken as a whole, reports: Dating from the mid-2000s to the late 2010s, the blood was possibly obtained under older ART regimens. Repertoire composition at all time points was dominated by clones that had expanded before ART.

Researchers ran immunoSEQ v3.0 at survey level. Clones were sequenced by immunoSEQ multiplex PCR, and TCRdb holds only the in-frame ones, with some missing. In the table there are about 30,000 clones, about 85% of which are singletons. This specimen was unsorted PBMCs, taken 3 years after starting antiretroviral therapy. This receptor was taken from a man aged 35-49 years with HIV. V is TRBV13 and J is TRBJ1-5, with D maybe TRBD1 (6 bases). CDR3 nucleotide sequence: TGTGCCAGCAGCTTGGGAGGGGGTGATCAGCCCCAGCATTTT. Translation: CASSLGGGDQPQHF.